This section outlines one TCR beta chain sequence together with its context. The antigen remains undetermined. The sample originates from a study of cytomegalovirus exposure and HLA in healthy donors. Study results and limitations: Most TCR beta V segments were productive about 90% or about 30% of the time in an earlier analysis.

The CDR3 has 12 amino acids. The V and J ends lost 0 bases and 11 bases respectively, with 10 bases between them. Germline V gene data show CDR1 as MNHEY and CDR2 as SVGAGI. The PCR employed 60 Vbeta primers together with 13 Jbeta primers. Profiled with immunoSEQ multiplex PCR; TCRdb holds only in-frame clones, not every one. The sample yields approximately 190,000 clones, 75% to 90% seen once. This clonotype was sampled from a man younger than 40 in good health and CMV-seronegative. The sequenced sample was PBMCs. The chain joins TRBV6-5 to TRBJ2-5; unclear D gene. Written as DNA, the CDR3 is TGTGCCAGCAGTTACTCGGGCGTCGAACAGTACTTC. It encodes CASSYSGVEQYF.